This T cell receptor (beta chain) stems from a study of T cell responses to AZD1222 COVID-19 vaccine. Germline V gives CDR1 MNHEY, CDR2 SVGAGI. The CDR3 runs to 15 residues. After removal of 6 bases from V and 4 bases from J, the junction contained 11 bases not matched to a gene. The assay was immunoSEQ multiplex PCR, and TCRdb's table has in-frame clones only and misses some. The sample has approximately 100,000 clones; nearly 90% are singletons. Findings of the study overall: Epitopes outside B.1.351 and B.1.1.7 mutated regions reportedly drew nearly half of spike TCRs.

As for this clone: As yet, its antigen is unknown.

The chain is built from TRBV6-5 and TRBJ2-5; 7 positions match TRBD2. Sequenced here: peripheral blood, sampled 28 days after the second AZD1222 dose. The clonotype comes from an adult who received the AZD1222 COVID-19 vaccine. The CDR3 sequence: CASSRGAGEAETQYF. DNA of the CDR3: TGTGCCAGCAGCCGGGGTGCGGGAGAAGCAGAGACCCAGTACTTC.